The 25 T cell receptor beta chains below come from one sample, sequenced in a study of human T cells and chemical hapten exposure. Indicated time point: pre-sensitization, week 0. Treatment here: therapeutic diphenylcyclopropenone sensitization with weekly scalp DPC. TCRdb reanalysed the RACE reads using MiXCR and keeps one entry per CDR3 protein. The top ten hold 1% to 1.5% of the sample, which has roughly 38,000 distinct CDR3 sequences, 7.5% to 9% seen once. The input for sequencing was whole blood, taken in connection with sensitization to the hapten diphenylcyclopropenone (DPC). The receptors derive from a woman between 45 and 65 years old with alopecia areata. Some clones in this sample may be carry-over from other donors' samples.

Many counts were recorded for this clonotype. This chain links TRBV18 with TRBJ2-3, with TRBD2 matching over 9 bases. The CDR3 spans 15 residues. The germline gives CDR1 KGHSH, CDR2 LQKENI. V lost 3 bases to trimming and J lost 2 bases; unmatched junction nucleotides: 3. CDR3 in amino acids: CASSPLAGPTDTQYF. The CDR3 bases are TGTGCCAGCTCACCGCTAGCGGGGCCCACAGATACGCAGTATTTT.

This clonotype came up many times. This chain links TRBV10-3 with TRBJ2-3; D is perhaps TRBD1 (7 bases). CDR1 and CDR2 (germline): ENHRY, SYGVKD. This CDR3 comprises 14 residues. V lost 4 bases to trimming and J lost 6 bases, with 14 bases between them. The CDR3 DNA is TGTGCCATCAGTGGACAGGGACTTGGGGATACGCAGTATTTT. Translated: CAISGQGLGDTQYF.

This clonotype came up many times. The CDR3 DNA follows: TGTGCCAGCAACCTCTTAGGCTCCTACGAGCAGTACTTC. Protein product: CASNLLGSYEQYF. The chain is built from TRBV5-5 and TRBJ2-7; D gene uncertain. The CDR3 is 13 amino acids. V was clipped by 6 bases and J by 0 bases, with 10 bases between them. Germline V CDR1 and CDR2: SGHKS, YYEKEE (reference sequence).

V gene TRBV6-2 or TRBV6-3 combines with J gene TRBJ2-5; the match to TRBD1 covers 7 bases. CDR1 is MNHEY, CDR2 SVGEGT, per germline. The J segment lost 2 bases and the V segment lost 1 base, leaving 4 bases of the junction unmatched. This CDR3 spans 15 amino acids. CDR3 sequence (DNA): TGTGCCAGCAGTTACTTGGGACAGCTTCAAGAGACCCAGTACTTC. It specifies CASSYLGQLQETQYF.

The chain uses TRBV28 and TRBJ2-7; TRBD2 is a possible D gene (6 bases). The CDR3 totals 12 residues. Germline CDR1 and CDR2: MDHEN and SYDVKM. V lost 6 bases to trimming and J lost 9 bases, with 15 bases between them. The CDR3 DNA reads TGTGCCAGCAGCCTCCGCACTAGCTCGCAGTACTTC. Encoded protein: CASSLRTSSQYF.

Many counts were recorded for this clonotype. This sequence joins TRBV9 and TRBJ1-5, with D unresolved. This CDR3 contains 16 residues. Looked up from germline, CDR1 is SGDLS and CDR2 is YYNGEE. Trimming stripped 0 bases from V and 1 base from J, with 11 bases between. As DNA, the CDR3 is TGTGCCAGCAGCGTAGCTGGGGTGGAGAGCAATCAGCCCCAGCATTTT. It encodes CASSVAGVESNQPQHF.

This clonotype was counted ten times or more. The rearrangement uses TRBV11-2 and TRBJ2-3; TRBD1 matches at 10 bases. Germline V gene data show CDR1 as SGHAT and CDR2 as FQNNGV. The CDR3 is made up of 16 amino acids. J was trimmed by 0 bases and V by 3 bases; bases with no gene match: 3. CDR3 in DNA: TGTGCCAGCAGCTTCGACAGGGGGCCCAGCACAGATACGCAGTATTTT. It encodes CASSFDRGPSTDTQYF.

This clonotype has a count of ten or more. This chain uses TRBV10-3 with TRBJ2-1; D may correspond to TRBD1 or TRBD2 (6 bases each). Per the germline V gene, CDR1 is ENHRY and CDR2 is SYGVKD. V was pared by 0 bases and J by 1 base, with 16 bases between. The CDR3 has 18 amino acids. The CDR3 DNA reads as TGTGCCATCAGTGAGTCGTCGGGGCAGGGGAGGTCCTACAATGAGCAGTTCTTC. Its protein is CAISESSGQGRSYNEQFF.

This clonotype was recorded at least ten times. The rearrangement uses TRBV7-6 and TRBJ2-5; 9 bases map to TRBD1. The CDR3 contains 16 residues. Trimming cost V 5 bases and J 1 base; bases outside gene matches: 8. Germline CDR1 and CDR2: SGHVS and FNYEAQ. CDR3 residues: CASSATGGASQETQYF. CDR3 coding DNA: TGTGCCAGCAGCGCTACAGGGGGCGCGAGCCAAGAGACCCAGTACTTC.

The chain employs TRBV15 and TRBJ2-3, with D unresolved. Trimming took off 6 bases at V and 4 bases at J, with 11 bases between the two ends. The CDR3 contains 13 residues. CDR1 and CDR2 from the germline V gene are LNHNV and YYDKDF (reference sequence). The CDR3 bases are TGTGCCACCAGGACGGGTGGGGCAGATACGCAGTATTTT. Translating gives CATRTGGADTQYF.

This clonotype has at least ten counts. The J gene is TRBJ2-6, the V gene TRBV11-3; TRBD1 matches at 12 bases. Germline-derived CDR1 and CDR2 are SGHNT and YENEEA. CDR3 size: 17 residues. The V gene end was trimmed by 4 bases and the J gene end by 5 bases; junction bases not matched to a gene: 6. CDR3 region: CASSSGTGGAWANVLTF. The CDR3 bases are TGTGCCAGCAGCTCAGGGACAGGGGGCGCCTGGGCCAACGTCCTGACTTTC.

This clonotype was observed many times. The genes are TRBV11-2 and TRBJ2-1; TRBD2 matches at 11 bases. Germline CDR1 reads SGHAT; CDR2 reads FQNNGV. The junction had 8 bases not matched to a gene; V was cut back by 3 bases and J by 7 bases. There are 16 residues in the CDR3. This chain's CDR3 is CASSFLSGRARNEQFF. CDR3 DNA sequence: TGTGCCAGCAGCTTTCTTAGCGGGAGGGCCCGGAATGAGCAGTTCTTC.

The chain employs TRBV29-1 and TRBJ1-1; D perhaps matches TRBD1 (6 bases). The CDR3 length is 12 residues. Germline CDR1 SQVTM, CDR2 ANQGSEA. The V and J ends lost 8 bases and 5 bases respectively, with 15 bases between them. The DNA of the CDR3 is TGCAGCTCAGGGGAGGGACTGACTGAAGCTTTCTTT. This translates into CSSGEGLTEAFF.

The rearrangement links TRBV5-1 to TRBJ2-5, with 8 positions matching TRBD1. The germline CDR1 and CDR2 sequences are SGHRS and YFSETQ. CDR3 size: 16 residues. Losses at the gene ends were 0 bases for V and 4 bases for J; bases not matched to a gene: 8. The CDR3 DNA follows: TGCGCCAGCAGCTTGGTAGCCAGGGGGCAAGGAGAGACCCAGTACTTC. Translation gives CASSLVARGQGETQYF.

This clonotype was observed a few times. The chain is built from TRBV7-2 and TRBJ2-6, with D possibly matching TRBD1 (6 bases). Deletions cut 5 bases from V and 4 bases from J, with 12 bases between. The germline V gene encodes CDR1 SGHTA and CDR2 FQGNSA. The CDR3 has 15 amino acids. The chain's CDR3 is CASSLTGTGANVLTF. CDR3 coding DNA: TGTGCCAGCAGCCTAACAGGGACCGGGGCCAACGTCCTGACTTTC.

At least ten counts were recorded for this clonotype. The V and J genes are TRBV4-1 and TRBJ2-7, with D perhaps matching TRBD1 (6 bases). With 0 bases removed from V and 4 bases from J, the gap between germline ends came to 10 bases. The CDR3 covers 14 residues. Germline CDR1 reads MGHRA; CDR2 reads YSYEKL. Here the CDR3 reads CASSQDQRGYEQYF. The DNA for the CDR3 is TGCGCCAGCAGCCAAGATCAAAGGGGGTACGAGCAGTACTTC.

This clonotype was seen many times. The J gene is TRBJ2-7, the V gene TRBV18; D not resolved. CDR1 KGHSH and CDR2 LQKENI come from the germline V gene. The CDR3 has 14 residues. V was trimmed by 1 base and J by 2 bases, leaving 9 bases between them. CDR3 coding DNA: TGTGCCAGCTCACCACTCGGACGGCCCTACGAGCAGTACTTC. It yields the protein CASSPLGRPYEQYF.

Regarding this clonotype: At one of its ends the junction is not consistent with the germline gene, which may arise from a read error. This sequence joins TRBV12-3 or TRBV12-4 and TRBJ2-6, with D possibly being TRBD1 or TRBD2 (5 bases each). This CDR3 contains 15 residues. The CDR3 nucleotides read TGTGCCAGCAGAAGTCGACTCTCCGGGGCCAACGTCCTGGCTTTC. Translation: CASRSRLSGANVLAF.

This chain joins TRBV4-2 and TRBJ2-7; 9 bases are a match to TRBD2. CDR3 length equals 15 residues. The J segment lost 4 bases and the V segment lost 0 bases, leaving 4 bases of the junction unmatched. Per the germline V gene, CDR1 is LGHNA and CDR2 is YNFKEQ. For the CDR3, the DNA is TGTGCCAGCAGCCAAGAGGAGACTAGCGGTTACGAGCAGTACTTC. Amino acid sequence: CASSQEETSGYEQYF.

This clonotype occurred a few times. The J gene is TRBJ2-1, the V gene TRBV28, with TRBD2 matching 8 bases. The CDR3 contains 15 residues. V dropped 7 bases and J dropped 7; count of bases not matched to a gene: 12. The germline CDR1 and CDR2 sequences are MDHEN and SYDVKM. The CDR3: CASTSPGLESNEQFF. CDR3 nucleotides: TGTGCCAGCACCTCCCCGGGACTAGAAAGTAATGAGCAGTTCTTC.

Only a few counts were recorded for this clonotype. V is TRBV6-6 and J is TRBJ2-1, with TRBD2 as a possible D gene (11 bases). The CDR3 length is 18 residues. Looked up from germline, CDR1 is MNHNY and CDR2 is SVGAGI (reference sequence). Trimming removed 7 bases from V and 3 bases from J, with 25 bases in between. CDR3 sequence (DNA): TGTGCCAGCACCGGGGACAGGGGTACTAGCGGGGGCTACAATGAGCAGTTCTTC. Its protein is CASTGDRGTSGGYNEQFF.

This clonotype was seen ten or more times. The CDR3 region has the DNA TGTGCCAGCAGTTACGGCCGGACCAGAAACACCATATATTTT. Protein: CASSYGRTRNTIYF. This rearrangement joins TRBV6-5 to TRBJ1-3; D remains ambiguous. The germline V gene has CDR1 MNHEY and CDR2 SVGAGI. V was pared by 2 bases and J by 5 bases, with 10 bases between. The CDR3 totals 14 residues.

There are many counts of this clonotype. The CDR3 sequence is CASSLYRTPLHF. The DNA of the CDR3 is TGTGCCAGCAGTTTATACCGGACACCCCTCCACTTT. The V gene is TRBV12-3 or TRBV12-4, the J gene TRBJ1-6, with D unclear. This CDR3 has 12 residues. V lost 2 bases and J 11 bases, leaving 7 bases between the germline ends.

The chain recombines TRBV12-3 or TRBV12-4 with TRBJ1-2; D ambiguous. This CDR3 spans 17 amino acids. Trimming removed 2 bases at V and 6 bases at J, with 22 bases between. For the CDR3, the DNA is TGTGCCAGCAGTTTATTTCCCGGGCGCCCCATAATTAATGGCTACACCTTC. Encoded protein: CASSLFPGRPIINGYTF.

This sequence joins TRBV7-6 and TRBJ2-5; either TRBD1 or TRBD2 may fit D (5 bases each). Germline CDR1 SGHVS, CDR2 FNYEAQ. The CDR3 contains 15 residues. Trimming removed 4 bases from V and 4 bases from J, with 16 bases in between. The CDR3 is CASSSLSGTVETQYF. As DNA, the CDR3 is TGTGCCAGCAGCTCACTCTCCGGGACGGTAGAGACCCAGTACTTC.